Below are 3 T cell receptor beta chains sequenced from a single sample in a study of cytomegalovirus exposure and HLA in healthy donors. PCR amplification relied on 60 Vbeta primers (plus 13 Jbeta primers). Generated by immunoSEQ multiplex PCR, the TCRdb table keeps only in-frame clones and is missing some. The data contain around 190,000 clones, over 60% of them singletons. Input material: PBMCs. These receptors all come from a man in his thirties or forties in good health and CMV-seropositive.

CDR3 bases: TGTGCCAGCAGCTTACCCGGACGGGGGTCTTTCTTT. This codes for CASSLPGRGSFF. The chain combines TRBV7-6 with TRBJ1-1; TRBD1 might be the D (5 bases). Deletions cut 2 bases from V and 12 bases from J, with 13 bases between. The CDR3 has 12 amino acids. CDR1 and CDR2 from the germline V gene are SGHVS and FNYEAQ.

This chain joins TRBV28 and TRBJ1-2, with 8 nucleotides matching TRBD1. CDR1 and CDR2 from the germline V gene are MDHEN and SYDVKM. The CDR3 loop spans 14 amino acids. After removal of 8 bases from V and 5 bases from J, the junction contained 10 bases not matched to a gene. The CDR3 DNA is TGTGCCAGCGCTGGCCCCAGGACAGGGTATGGCTACACCTTC. Translated, it gives CASAGPRTGYGYTF.

This clone was counted a single time. The V and J genes are TRBV30 and TRBJ2-7; 7 bases fit TRBD1. This CDR3 is 14 amino acids long. Germline values: CDR1 GTSNPN, CDR2 SVGIG (reference sequence). The ends lost 3 bases at V and 2 bases at J; junction bases unmatched: 7. In nucleotides, the CDR3 is TGTGCCTGGAGACGACAGGGTGGGCCCTACGAGCAGTACTTC. It encodes CAWRRQGGPYEQYF.